This entry lists 27 T cell receptor beta chains sequenced from one sample in a study of identical twins. Using its own MiXCR run on the 5' RACE reads, TCRdb lists one record per CDR3 protein. Of about 490,000 distinct CDR3 sequences in the sample, 15% were seen once. This same sample was also part of a study on yellow fever vaccine responses in identical twins.

Source material: CD4+ T cells sorted from blood. The receptors originated from a woman younger than 30 in good health.

The chain joins TRBV11-3 to TRBJ2-1; 9 bases agree with TRBD2. The CDR3 runs 13 residues. The germline gives CDR1 SGHNT, CDR2 YENEEA. V trimming: 3 bases; J trimming: 9 bases; junction bases outside the gene matches: 3. The CDR3 nucleotides read TGTGCCAGCAGCTTTAGCGGGAGCGTTGAGCAGTTCTTC. Residues: CASSFSGSVEQFF.

The genes are TRBV6-1 and TRBJ2-7; no clear D gene. CDR3 size: 13 residues. Trimming pared 2 bases from V and 2 bases from J, leaving 7 bases between. Per the germline V gene, CDR1 is MNHNS and CDR2 is SASEGT. This CDR3 is CASSEWLPYEQYV. The CDR3 DNA reads TGTGCCAGCAGTGAATGGCTCCCCTACGAGCAGTACGTC.

The V call is TRBV12-3 or TRBV12-4, the J call TRBJ2-7; possible D gene TRBD1, 6 bases. CDR3 length: 16 amino acids. V was trimmed by 7 bases and J by 1 base, leaving 20 bases between them. This CDR3 is CASTPGVVERSYEQYF. In DNA form, the CDR3 reads TGTGCCAGCACTCCAGGGGTAGTCGAGAGGTCCTACGAGCAGTACTTC.

This clonotype was detected a few times. V and J are TRBV5-6 and TRBJ2-7, with D perhaps TRBD1 (5 bases). Germline lookup yields CDR1 SGHDT and CDR2 YYEEEE. This CDR3 is 13 amino acids long. The germline V and J ends were trimmed by 4 bases and 3 bases, with 11 bases remaining between them. The CDR3 spells CASSNRRGYEQYF. The DNA for the CDR3 is TGTGCCAGCAGCAACAGAAGGGGCTACGAGCAGTACTTC.

This clonotype showed up many times. The chain has TRBV29-1 and TRBJ2-5; 8 bases fit TRBD1. The CDR3 extends over 13 amino acids. In germline, CDR1 is SQVTM, CDR2 ANQGSEA. Trimming at V came to 4 bases and at J to 1 base, leaving 2 bases not matched to a gene. For the CDR3, the DNA is TGCAGCGTTGTTGGACAGGGCCAAGAGACCCAGTACTTC. As protein: CSVVGQGQETQYF.

This clonotype was counted between two and nine times. This chain joins TRBV27 and TRBJ1-6; 7 nucleotides align to TRBD1. The V and J ends lost 4 bases and 10 bases, in that order; junction bases with no gene match: 13. This CDR3 spans 16 amino acids. Per germline, CDR1 MNHEY and CDR2 SMNVEV (reference sequence). CDR3 residues: CASSYGNRGVGSPLHF. The CDR3 DNA sequence: TGTGCCAGCAGTTATGGGAACAGGGGCGTAGGGTCACCCCTCCACTTT.

This clonotype was counted between two and nine times. The chain recombines TRBV12-3 or TRBV12-4 with TRBJ2-3, with 8 bases matching TRBD2. Trimming at V came to 4 bases and at J to 5 bases, leaving 8 bases not matched to a gene. The CDR3 runs 15 residues. CDR3 nucleotides: TGTGCCAGCAGTTGGACTAGCTTTATGGGAGATACGCAGTATTTT. This encodes CASSWTSFMGDTQYF.

V is TRBV6-1 and J is TRBJ2-5; TRBD1 is a possible D gene (6 bases). CDR1 and CDR2 from the germline V gene are MNHNS and SASEGT. The CDR3 extends over 14 amino acids. V dropped 5 bases and J dropped 7 bases, with 17 bases sitting between them. Here the CDR3 DNA reads TGTGCCAGCAGTCCTCGGACAGCCGATGGGACCCAGTACTTC. This sequence encodes CASSPRTADGTQYF.

This clonotype was counted between two and nine times. This chain links TRBV5-1 with TRBJ2-7, with 7 bases identical to TRBD1. The germline V gene has CDR1 SGHRS and CDR2 YFSETQ. Trimming cost V 0 bases and J 2 bases; bases outside gene matches: 8. The CDR3 has 16 residues. The CDR3 nucleotides read TGCGCCAGCAGCTTGGGATTCCGGGACAGACCCTACGAGCAGTACTTC. It yields the protein CASSLGFRDRPYEQYF.

CDR3 region: CASKRQNQPQHF. DNA of the CDR3: TGTGCCAGCAAGAGACAGAATCAGCCCCAGCATTTT. The chain combines TRBV12-3 or TRBV12-4 with TRBJ1-5; D is possibly TRBD1 (5 bases). Trimming left V 7 bases short and J 4 bases short, with 8 bases between. The CDR3 loop spans 12 amino acids.

This clonotype was seen at least ten times. J is TRBJ2-1 and V is TRBV15; D uncertain. The CDR3 runs to 15 residues. The germline V gene encodes CDR1 LNHNV and CDR2 YYDKDF (reference sequence). V lost 2 bases and J lost 0, with 8 bases in between. Here the CDR3 reads CATSRPRSSYNEQFF. In nucleotides, the CDR3 is TGTGCCACCAGCAGACCTAGGAGCTCCTACAATGAGCAGTTCTTC.

The rearrangement joins TRBV28 to TRBJ2-1; D is perhaps TRBD1 or TRBD2 (5 bases each). Trimming removed 6 bases at V and 5 bases at J, with 11 bases between. Germline values: CDR1 MDHEN, CDR2 SYDVKM. The CDR3 totals 13 residues. DNA for the CDR3: TGTGCCAGCAGGAGGGACCTTGACAATGAGCAGTTCTTC. It is translated as CASRRDLDNEQFF.

This clonotype was counted at least ten times. CDR3 in amino acids: CASSAAPGNTEAFF. The DNA for the CDR3 is TGCGCCAGCAGCGCGGCTCCGGGTAACACTGAAGCTTTCTTT. The genes are TRBV5-1 and TRBJ1-1; D is ambiguous. The CDR3 consists of 14 residues. The germline CDR1 and CDR2 sequences are SGHRS and YFSETQ. V lost 4 bases, J lost 2 bases, and 12 bases lay in between.

CDR3 sequence reads: CASKVSLSTDTQYF. The CDR3 nucleotides read TGTGCCAGCAAAGTATCCTTATCCACAGATACGCAGTATTTT. The gene calls are TRBV12-3 or TRBV12-4 and TRBJ2-3; D unresolved. V lost 7 bases and J 2 bases, leaving 13 bases between the germline ends. The CDR3 is made up of 14 amino acids.

This chain uses TRBV15 with TRBJ2-7; D not certain. Germline V lookup: CDR1 LNHNV, CDR2 YYDKDF (reference sequence). V lost 0 bases to trimming and J lost 3 bases, with 6 bases between them. This CDR3 has 13 amino acids. Here the CDR3 reads CATSRDSNYEQYF. For the CDR3, the DNA is TGTGCCACCAGCAGAGACAGTAACTACGAGCAGTACTTC.

V and J are TRBV7-8 and TRBJ2-2; no reliable D call. Trimming stripped 2 bases from V and 1 base from J, with 11 bases between. The CDR3 is 16 residues long. CDR1 SGHVS and CDR2 FQNEAQ come from the germline V gene. CDR3 nucleotides: TGTGCCAGCAGCTTACAGATACACCTGAACACCGGGGAGCTGTTTTTT. Its translation is CASSLQIHLNTGELFF.

This clonotype came up a few times. This rearrangement joins TRBV10-3 to TRBJ2-1, with 9 bases matching TRBD2. Germline CDR1 and CDR2: ENHRY and SYGVKD. CDR3 length equals 16 residues. With 6 bases clipped from V and 7 bases from J, the junction kept 13 bases outside the gene matches. In DNA, the CDR3 is TGTGCCATCAGGGACCTTGGCGGGGGGGCGGGAAATGAGCAGTTCTTC. Translating it yields CAIRDLGGGAGNEQFF.

This rearrangement joins TRBV12-3 or TRBV12-4 to TRBJ1-5, with 10 bases identical to TRBD1. Unmatched junction bases numbered 7, after V lost 5 bases and J lost 3 bases. This CDR3 spans 16 amino acids. CDR3 in amino acids: CASSPRTGGVNQPQHF. DNA for the CDR3: TGTGCCAGCAGTCCTCGGACAGGGGGGGTCAATCAGCCCCAGCATTTT.

The V gene is TRBV10-3, the J gene TRBJ2-5; 9 bases fit TRBD2. The germline CDR1 and CDR2 sequences are ENHRY and SYGVKD. CDR3 length: 16 residues. After removal of 3 bases from V and 3 bases from J, the junction contained 8 bases not matched to a gene. The CDR3 nucleotides read TGTGCCATCAGTGAAGGGAGTAGCGGGAGAAAAGAGACCCAGTACTTC. Translating it yields CAISEGSSGRKETQYF.

In this sample, this clonotype turned up a few times. V and J are TRBV20-1 and TRBJ2-7; D perhaps matches TRBD2 (5 bases). Looked up from germline, CDR1 is DFQATT and CDR2 is SNEGSKA (reference sequence). The V end was cut by 3 bases, the J end by 1 base, with 10 bases between. CDR3 length: 13 amino acids. In DNA, the CDR3 is TGCAGTGCTAGGTGGACTCATTCCTACGAGCAGTACTTC. As protein: CSARWTHSYEQYF.

This clonotype was observed a few times. This chain's CDR3 is CASSRLADTDTQYF. The CDR3 coding sequence is TGTGCCAGCAGCCGACTAGCTGACACAGATACGCAGTATTTT. The chain combines TRBV6-1 with TRBJ2-3, with TRBD2 matching over 7 bases. Trimming took 6 bases from V and 2 from J; bases not matched to a gene: 5. Germline V gene sequence: CDR1 MNHNS, CDR2 SASEGT. The CDR3 length is 14 residues.

There are a few counts of this clonotype. The V and J genes are TRBV10-3 and TRBJ2-7; D remains ambiguous. Germline values: CDR1 ENHRY, CDR2 SYGVKD. This CDR3 is built from 14 residues. The V gene lost 0 bases and the J gene lost 0 bases, with 6 bases spanning the gap. CDR3 sequence: CAISESVGSYEQYV. The CDR3 DNA follows: TGTGCCATCAGTGAGTCGGTGGGCTCCTACGAGCAGTACGTC.

The table lists this clonotype with a few counts. The chain combines TRBV18 with TRBJ1-2; D is uncertain. The CDR3 sequence is 15 residues long. CDR1 is KGHSH, CDR2 LQKENI, per germline. Trimming removed 3 bases from V and 4 bases from J, with 15 bases in between. This CDR3 is CASSPLAVKSYGYTF. CDR3 DNA sequence: TGTGCCAGCTCACCCCTCGCGGTAAAGAGCTATGGCTACACCTTC.

The J gene is TRBJ2-6, the V gene TRBV20-1; D remains unclear. Germline V gene data show CDR1 as DFQATT and CDR2 as SNEGSKA (reference sequence). The ends were cut back, 3 bases at V and 0 bases at J, with 6 bases in the middle. The CDR3 covers 14 residues. The CDR3 DNA sequence: TGCAGTGCTAGTCCCAGCTCTGGGGCCAACGTCCTGACTTTC. It is translated as CSASPSSGANVLTF.

This rearrangement joins TRBV10-3 to TRBJ2-2, with D perhaps TRBD1 (5 bases). Germline V gene lookup returns CDR1 ENHRY and CDR2 SYGVKD. This CDR3 is built from 14 residues. V dropped 5 bases and J dropped 5 bases, with 12 bases sitting between them. The CDR3 region has the DNA TGTGCCATCAGTCCCCAGGGTCGGACCGGGGAGCTGTTTTTT. Protein product: CAISPQGRTGELFF.

The table lists this clonotype with a few counts. The chain recombines TRBV27 with TRBJ2-2; 11 bases match TRBD2. V lost 4 bases and J lost 5; bases outside the gene matches: 6. This CDR3 contains 16 residues. Germline lookup yields CDR1 MNHEY and CDR2 SMNVEV (reference sequence). The CDR3 region is CASSSLAGADTGELFF. The CDR3 nucleotides are TGTGCCAGCAGTTCACTAGCGGGAGCGGATACCGGGGAGCTGTTTTTT.

This clonotype has a handful of counts. The rearrangement uses TRBV29-1 and TRBJ2-1; 8 bases align to TRBD2. The V segment lost 7 bases and the J segment 3 bases; nucleotides outside the gene matches: 5. This CDR3 has 13 residues. CDR1 and CDR2 (germline): SQVTM, ANQGSEA. For the CDR3, the DNA is TGCAGCGCCGCGGGACTAGGCTACAATGAGCAGTTCTTC. It translates to CSAAGLGYNEQFF.